The TCR beta chain under discussion was sequenced for a study of T cell repertoires in cytomegalovirus infection. Looking at the study overall: Recently identified HLA-C-restricted CMV epitopes were used, and well-studied HLA-B-restricted CMV epitopes were used as well.

TCRdb redid the calling of the reads with MiXCR, one entry per CDR3 protein. Among some 200,000 distinct CDR3 sequences listed, around 35% were seen once. Germline V gene data show CDR1 as DFQATT and CDR2 as SNEGSKA (reference sequence). This CDR3 comprises 15 residues. The V gene end was trimmed by 6 bases and the J gene end by 2 bases; junction bases not matched to a gene: 7. This clonotype has more than one count but fewer than ten. Its cognate antigen is unknown. The chain employs TRBV20-1 and TRBJ2-5, with 12 bases identical to TRBD2. The clonotype comes from a human donor in good health (CMV status not recorded). Some clones in this sample may be carry-over from other donors' samples. The material sequenced was CD8+ T cells from cultured PBMCs, taken from culture after CMV antigen stimulation. The CDR3 is CSARLAGDSQETQYF. The DNA for the CDR3 is TGCAGTGCGAGACTAGCGGGAGATTCGCAAGAGACCCAGTACTTC.